Each of the 8 T cell receptor beta chains below was sequenced from the same sample in a study of CD8+ T cells in alopecia areata. In each case, RNA was isolated and then reverse transcribed into cDNA as the sequencing template. Sequencing was performed with immunoSEQ multiplex PCR; in TCRdb, only in-frame clones are kept and a portion is missing. The repertoire includes fewer than 40,000 clones, 62% of them detected once, and roughly 18% sits in the top ten. Sequencing input: NKG2D-high CD8+ T cells sorted from blood. Receptors originate from a human donor with alopecia areata.

The chain employs TRBV7-9 and TRBJ2-7; possibly TRBD2 for D (5 bases). CDR3 size: 17 residues. The V end was cut by 5 bases, the J end by 0 bases, with 20 bases between. Germline assignment: CDR1 SEHNR and CDR2 FQNEAQ (reference sequence). In DNA, the CDR3 is TGTGCCAGCAGCCATACGGGCGGGCCCTTCCCCTCCTACGAGCAGTACTTC. This encodes CASSHTGGPFPSYEQYF.

This clone has only a few counts. The chain has TRBV19 and TRBJ2-1, with 8 positions matching TRBD2. Per germline, CDR1 LNHDA and CDR2 SQIVND (reference sequence). This CDR3 contains 14 residues. Unmatched junction bases numbered 2, after V lost 1 base and J lost 6 bases. The CDR3 DNA is TGTGCCAGTAGTATAGCGGGGGGGCCCAATGAGCAGTTCTTC. This encodes CASSIAGGPNEQFF. Based on the CDR3 plus reference TRBV19 and TRBJ2-1, the full variable domain is DGGITQSPKYLFRKEGQNVTLSCEQNLNHDAMYWYRQDPGQGLRLIYYSQIVNDFQKGDIAEGYSVSREKKESFPLTVTSAQKNPTAFYLCASSIAGGPNEQFFGPGTRLTVL.

The V and J genes are TRBV2 and TRBJ1-2; D possibly corresponds to TRBD1 (6 bases). Germline assignment: CDR1 SNHLY and CDR2 FYNNEI. This CDR3 spans 15 amino acids. V gave up 2 bases and J gave up 3 bases, with 13 bases separating them. The chain's CDR3 is CASSELAGGYYGYTF. CDR3 coding DNA: TGTGCCAGCAGTGAACTAGCGGGGGGCTACTATGGCTACACCTTC. The variable domain in full, completed from reference TRBV2 and TRBJ1-2, reads EPEVTQTPSHQVTQMGQEVILRCVPISNHLYFYWYRQILGQKVEFLVSFYNNEISEKSEIFDDQFSVERPDGSNFTLKIRSTKLEDSAMYFCASSELAGGYYGYTFGSGTRLTVV.

The chain is built from TRBV6-5 and TRBJ2-5; no definite D call. V dropped 5 bases and J dropped 3 bases, with 13 bases sitting between them. Germline CDR1 and CDR2: MNHEY and SVGAGI. CDR3 length: 14 residues. CDR3 in amino acids: CASSEDWVEETQYF. The CDR3 nucleotides are TGTGCCAGCAGTGAAGATTGGGTCGAAGAGACCCAGTACTTC.

This clone was detected a few times. V usage is TRBV4-1 and J usage is TRBJ2-2; D remains unclear. CDR3 length: 15 residues. Trimming pared 3 bases from V and 0 bases from J, leaving 8 bases between. Per germline, CDR1 MGHRA and CDR2 YSYEKL. The CDR3 nucleotides are TGCGCCAGCAGCCAGTCTCTAGCGAACACCGGGGAGCTGTTTTTT. This gives the protein CASSQSLANTGELFF.

The sample holds a few counts of this clone. This rearrangement joins TRBV7-9 to TRBJ2-7; no firm D call. V was shortened by 2 bases and J by 3 bases, with 2 bases between the two germline ends. CDR3 length equals 11 residues. Looked up from germline, CDR1 is SEHNR and CDR2 is FQNEAQ (reference sequence). CDR3 sequence (DNA): TGTGCCAGCAGCTTATACTACGAGCAGTACTTC. Protein: CASSLYYEQYF.

The rearrangement uses TRBV9 and TRBJ2-4; the D call may be TRBD1 or TRBD2 (5 bases each). CDR1 and CDR2 from the germline V gene are SGDLS and YYNGEE. Trimming stripped 2 bases from V and 1 base from J, with 7 bases between. The CDR3 has 14 amino acids. The CDR3 here is CASSVEGAKNIQYF. The CDR3 bases are TGTGCCAGCAGCGTCGAGGGGGCCAAAAACATTCAGTACTTC.

CDR3 sequence (DNA): TGTGCCAGCAGCGGCCTGGCGGGAACCTACGAGCAGTACTTC. It codes for CASSGLAGTYEQYF. The rearrangement links TRBV7-2 to TRBJ2-7; tentatively, D is TRBD2 (6 bases). Trimming took off 5 bases at V and 2 bases at J, with 13 bases between the two ends. The germline gives CDR1 SGHTA, CDR2 FQGNSA. This CDR3 region has 14 residues.